This T cell receptor beta chain was recovered during a study of vaccination effects on CD4 cells after COVID-19. About the research overall: Two doses of either BNT162b2 or mRNA-1273 were given to each participant.

The CDR3 loop spans 16 amino acids. Germline V gene data show CDR1 as LNHDA and CDR2 as SQIVND (reference sequence). Trimming removed 3 bases from V and 3 bases from J, with 17 bases in between. With the ViraFEST assay, the study expanded antigen-specific CD4+ T cells using viral peptide pools, then sequenced them. CD4+ T cell isolation took place after 10 days of culture. Nobody among the vaccine recipients had prior SARS-CoV-2 infection (nucleocapsid antibodies were negative). Cultures used about 2 million PBMC per well, about 10 IU/ml IL-2 and about 10 ug/ml peptides. This clone was seen a few times. Its antigen is still unknown. Profiling relied on immunoSEQ multiplex PCR, and the TCRdb table lists in-frame clones only, not all of them. The data contain fewer than 55,000 clones, 60% to 80% of them singletons.

The chain is built from TRBV19 and TRBJ1-2, with D hard to call. The sequenced sample was CD4+ T cells from PBMCs cultured with HCoV-OC43 spike peptides, obtained before COVID-19 vaccination. Subset in this sample: HCoV-OC43 spike overlapping peptide pool stimulation. This TCR was sampled from a human donor who received a COVID-19 vaccine. Written as DNA, the CDR3 is TGTGCCAGTAGTATTCTGGAGGGAGGAGGAGACTATGGCTACACCTTC. Its translation is CASSILEGGGDYGYTF.